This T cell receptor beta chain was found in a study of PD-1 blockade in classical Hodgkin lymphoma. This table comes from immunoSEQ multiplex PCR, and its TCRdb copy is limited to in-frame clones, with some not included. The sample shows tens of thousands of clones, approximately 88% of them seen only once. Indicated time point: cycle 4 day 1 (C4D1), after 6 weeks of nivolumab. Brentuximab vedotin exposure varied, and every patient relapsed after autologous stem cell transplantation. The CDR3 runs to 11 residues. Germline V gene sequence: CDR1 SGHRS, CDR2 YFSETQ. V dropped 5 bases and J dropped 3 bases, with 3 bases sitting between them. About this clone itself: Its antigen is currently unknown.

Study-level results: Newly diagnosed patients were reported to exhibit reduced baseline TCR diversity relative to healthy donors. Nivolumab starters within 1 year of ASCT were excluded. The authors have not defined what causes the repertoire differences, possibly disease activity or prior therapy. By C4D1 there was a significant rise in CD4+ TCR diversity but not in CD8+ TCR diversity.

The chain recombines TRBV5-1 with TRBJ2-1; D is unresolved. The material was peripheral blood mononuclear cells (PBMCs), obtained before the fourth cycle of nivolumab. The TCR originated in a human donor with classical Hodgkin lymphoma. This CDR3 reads CASRRYNEQFF. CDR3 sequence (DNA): TGCGCCAGCAGACGCTACAATGAGCAGTTCTTC.